The T cell receptor (beta chain) under discussion was sequenced for a study of response to subunit inactivated influenza vaccine. Points from the study as a whole: With each seasonal influenza vaccination, the authors suggested, few new T cells are recruited.

MiXCR was run by TCRdb on the RT-PCR reads, yielding one entry per CDR3 protein. The table shows about 180,000 distinct CDR3 sequences, with about 10% occurring only once. Concerning this clonotype itself: What it recognizes is unknown.

This material consisted of non-naive T cells sorted from PBMCs, taken on the day of vaccination. The TCR sequence derives from a man aged 45-60 years who received an inactivated influenza vaccine.

CDR3 in amino acids: CASKSTGGLNEQFF. The CDR3 bases are TGTGCCAGCAAGTCGACGGGGGGGCTGAATGAGCAGTTCTTC. V gene TRBV7-2 combines with J gene TRBJ2-1; 8 positions match TRBD2. CDR3 size: 14 residues. Germline assignment: CDR1 SGHTA and CDR2 FQGNSA. The J segment lost 7 bases and the V segment lost 7 bases, leaving 9 bases of the junction unmatched.